The 26 T cell receptor beta chains reported below all come from one sample, sequenced in a study of CD8 T cells in Susac syndrome. RNA was extracted with the RNeasy kit, and a quantity of about 0.45 to 1 ug was reverse transcribed using random hexamers. TCRdb re-called the immunoSEQ multiplex PCR reads through MiXCR, storing one row per CDR3 protein. The sample has about 240,000 distinct CDR3 sequences; less than 96% are singletons. Sequencing input: CD4+ T cells from PBMCs. The receptors stem from a human donor with Susac syndrome.

This chain connects TRBV24-1 to TRBJ2-2; D possibly corresponds to TRBD1 (5 bases). Germline assignment: CDR1 KGHDR and CDR2 SFDVKD. V lost 2 bases, J lost 0 bases, and 9 bases lay in between. There are 16 residues in the CDR3. The CDR3 loop is CATSDSDTANTGELFF. CDR3 nucleotides: TGTGCCACCAGTGATTCGGACACCGCGAACACCGGGGAGCTGTTTTTT.

The chain combines TRBV5-4 with TRBJ1-2; D is ambiguous. This CDR3 contains 14 residues. Trimming left V 0 bases short and J 7 bases short, with 13 bases between. The germline gives CDR1 SGHNT, CDR2 YYREEE (reference sequence). CDR3 amino acids: CASSLVGKDFGYTF. The CDR3 DNA follows: TGTGCCAGCAGCTTGGTCGGAAAGGACTTTGGCTACACCTTC.

The V call is TRBV29-1, the J call TRBJ2-1; 13 bases map to TRBD2. From germline, CDR1 is SQVTM and CDR2 ANQGSEA. Losses at the gene ends were 5 bases for V and 3 bases for J; bases not matched to a gene: 4. The CDR3 contains 15 residues. The DNA for the CDR3 is TGCAGCGTTCAAGGGACTAGCGGGATCTACAATGAGCAGTTCTTC. Protein sequence: CSVQGTSGIYNEQFF.

The genes are TRBV4-2 and TRBJ1-4; D unresolved. Germline CDR1 LGHNA, CDR2 YNFKEQ. This CDR3 is 16 amino acids long. Deletions cut 0 bases from V and 6 bases from J, with 14 bases between. Here the CDR3 reads CASSQDRAARDEKLFF. CDR3 DNA: TGTGCCAGCAGCCAAGATCGGGCAGCGAGGGATGAAAAACTGTTTTTT.

V is TRBV30 and J is TRBJ2-7, with 7 bases aligning to TRBD1. V was clipped by 5 bases and J by 5 bases; unmatched bases: 9. CDR3 length equals 13 residues. The germline gives CDR1 GTSNPN, CDR2 SVGIG (reference sequence). For the CDR3, the DNA is TGTGCCTGGGGGTCCGGGACAGCAAACGAGCAGTACTTC. Translation gives CAWGSGTANEQYF.

The rearrangement joins TRBV30 to TRBJ2-1; 8 bases match TRBD2. This CDR3 contains 12 residues. Per the germline V gene, CDR1 is GTSNPN and CDR2 is SVGIG (reference sequence). The J segment lost 4 bases and the V segment lost 4 bases, leaving 0 bases of the junction unmatched. CDR3 DNA: TGTGCCTGGACTAGCGGGTACAATGAGCAGTTCTTC. Its translation is CAWTSGYNEQFF.

The CDR3 is CASSSRLAGNTDTQYF. The CDR3 DNA reads TGTGCCAGCAGTTCAAGACTAGCGGGGAACACAGATACGCAGTATTTT. The V gene is TRBV7-2, the J gene TRBJ2-3; 11 nucleotides match TRBD2. The CDR3 contains 16 residues. V shed 6 bases and J 2 bases; nucleotides not matched to a gene: 7. The germline CDR1 and CDR2 sequences are SGHTA and FQGNSA.

This clonotype was detected only once. The V call is TRBV5-1, the J call TRBJ2-7; 8 bases agree with TRBD2. In germline, CDR1 is SGHRS, CDR2 YFSETQ. The CDR3 totals 15 residues. V was clipped by 3 bases and J by 2 bases; unmatched bases: 7. The CDR3 here is CASSSISGKAYEQYF. CDR3 nucleotides: TGCGCCAGCAGCTCAATTAGCGGGAAGGCCTACGAGCAGTACTTC.

J is TRBJ2-1 and V is TRBV20-1, with unresolved D. CDR1 is DFQATT and CDR2 is SNEGSKA in the germline V gene (reference sequence). This CDR3 comprises 12 residues. V was pared by 2 bases and J by 7 bases, with 9 bases between. The CDR3 bases are TGCAGTGCTAGAAATATAGGGAATGAGCAGTTCTTC. Its protein is CSARNIGNEQFF.

The chain carries TRBV4-1 and TRBJ2-7; D is uncertain. Germline CDR1 reads MGHRA; CDR2 reads YSYEKL. This CDR3 is 15 amino acids long. Trimming took 0 bases from V and 3 from J, leaving 12 bases between them. The CDR3: CASSQDLGGFYEQYF. DNA for the CDR3: TGCGCCAGCAGCCAAGATTTGGGCGGATTCTACGAGCAGTACTTC.

The chain uses TRBV20-1 and TRBJ2-3; tentative D call: TRBD1 (6 bases). CDR1 DFQATT and CDR2 SNEGSKA come from the germline V gene (reference sequence). Trimming removed 2 bases at V and 6 bases at J, with 18 bases between. This CDR3 spans 15 amino acids. The CDR3 loop reads CSARKQGWTTDTQYF. CDR3 sequence (DNA): TGCAGTGCTAGAAAACAGGGTTGGACAACGGATACGCAGTATTTT.

The chain employs TRBV7-6 and TRBJ2-7; tentatively, D is TRBD1 or TRBD2 (5 bases each). Trimming took 5 bases from V and 5 from J, leaving 13 bases between them. CDR1 is SGHVS and CDR2 is FNYEAQ in the germline V gene. The length of the CDR3 is 13 residues. Written as DNA, the CDR3 is TGTGCCAGCAGCCTCAACTTGGGGGACGAGCAGTACTTC. Encoded protein: CASSLNLGDEQYF.

This chain connects TRBV24-1 to TRBJ2-1; possibly TRBD1 for D (6 bases). The CDR3 sequence is 13 residues long. Germline V lookup: CDR1 KGHDR, CDR2 SFDVKD. V was shortened by 9 bases and J by 6 bases, with 14 bases between the two germline ends. Here the CDR3 DNA reads TGTGCCACCGACTCGGGACACGGCAATGAGCAGTTCTTC. As protein: CATDSGHGNEQFF.

The V gene is TRBV27, the J gene TRBJ2-7; D gene ambiguous. Germline-derived CDR1 and CDR2 are MNHEY and SMNVEV (reference sequence). The CDR3 is 16 amino acids. Deletions cut 7 bases from V and 5 bases from J, with 24 bases between. The CDR3 DNA reads as TGTGCCAGCATTCCTCGTTTCGGTTCCGTAGGCAACGAGCAGTACTTC. Translation: CASIPRFGSVGNEQYF.

The J gene is TRBJ2-5, the V gene TRBV9; 7 bases agree with TRBD2. The germline V gene has CDR1 SGDLS and CDR2 YYNGEE. The CDR3 runs to 15 residues. V was pared by 3 bases and J by 4 bases, with 9 bases of the junction left unmatched. The CDR3 is CASSERAGLVETQYF. The CDR3 DNA reads TGTGCCAGCAGCGAACGAGCGGGATTGGTAGAGACCCAGTACTTC.

The V gene is TRBV5-4, the J gene TRBJ2-2, with D possibly matching TRBD1 (5 bases). The V and J ends lost 6 bases and 0 bases respectively, with 15 bases between them. This CDR3 is built from 16 residues. The germline V gene has CDR1 SGHNT and CDR2 YYREEE (reference sequence). CDR3: CASTLGRTANTGELFF. The DNA of the CDR3 is TGTGCCAGCACACTGGGGCGGACCGCGAACACCGGGGAGCTGTTTTTT.

The gene calls are TRBV30 and TRBJ2-1; 7 nucleotides align to TRBD2. Germline CDR1 is GTSNPN and CDR2 is SVGIG (reference sequence). The V segment lost 2 bases and the J segment 0 bases; nucleotides outside the gene matches: 10. CDR3 length: 17 residues. In DNA form, the CDR3 reads TGTGCCTGGAGTCCTTTAAGGGGCGGGAGCTCCTACAATGAGCAGTTCTTC. This gives the protein CAWSPLRGGSSYNEQFF.

The gene calls are TRBV28 and TRBJ2-7; no clear D gene. CDR1 and CDR2 (germline): MDHEN, SYDVKM. The V gene lost 6 bases and the J gene lost 5 bases, with 8 bases spanning the gap. CDR3 length: 11 amino acids. CDR3 sequence reads: CASSWTNEQYF. The CDR3, as DNA: TGTGCCAGCAGCTGGACGAACGAGCAGTACTTC.

This clonotype has a single count. The chain is built from TRBV7-3 and TRBJ2-3, with D maybe TRBD2 (6 bases). This CDR3 comprises 16 residues. CDR1 SGHTA and CDR2 FQGTGA come from the germline V gene. V was shortened by 2 bases and J by 2 bases, with 14 bases between the two germline ends. The CDR3 nucleotides are TGTGCCAGCAGCTTAGACGCCGGAGGGACCACAGATACGCAGTATTTT. Amino acids: CASSLDAGGTTDTQYF.

The CDR3 loop reads CASSGEPAGDTQYF. The CDR3 DNA follows: TGTGCCAGCAGCGGGGAGCCTGCCGGAGATACGCAGTATTTT. The V gene is TRBV5-4, the J gene TRBJ2-3; possibly TRBD2 for D (5 bases). V lost 4 bases to trimming and J lost 5 bases, with 14 bases between them. Germline V gene sequence: CDR1 SGHNT, CDR2 YYREEE (reference sequence). The CDR3 is 14 residues long. Based on the CDR3 plus reference TRBV5-4 and TRBJ2-3, the full variable domain is ETGVTQSPTHLIKTRGQQVTLRCSSQSGHNTVSWYQQALGQGPQFIFQYYREEENGRGNFPPRFSGLQFPNYSSELNVNALELDDSALYLCASSGEPAGDTQYFGPGTRLTVL.

This chain links TRBV6-2 or TRBV6-3 with TRBJ2-7; weak D call: TRBD2 (6 bases). The CDR3 runs 15 residues. CDR1 is MNHEY and CDR2 is SVGEGT in the germline V gene. Trimming left V 1 base short and J 2 bases short, with 12 bases between. The CDR3 sequence: CASSYWRDATYEQYF. CDR3 DNA sequence: TGTGCCAGCAGTTACTGGCGGGACGCAACCTACGAGCAGTACTTC.

This sequence joins TRBV15 and TRBJ2-5; TRBD1 matches 9 bases. The CDR3 is made up of 14 amino acids. The V gene end was trimmed by 4 bases and the J gene end by 3 bases; junction bases not matched to a gene: 3. Germline lookup yields CDR1 LNHNV and CDR2 YYDKDF (reference sequence). CDR3 loop: CATSTGDREETQYF. CDR3 nucleotides: TGTGCCACCAGCACCGGGGACAGGGAAGAGACCCAGTACTTC.

The chain has TRBV12-3 or TRBV12-4 and TRBJ2-2; D is ambiguous. The V gene lost 6 bases and the J gene lost 4 bases, with 12 bases spanning the gap. The CDR3 spans 14 residues. The CDR3 loop is CASRASLVTGELFF. The CDR3 DNA sequence: TGTGCCAGCAGAGCCTCTTTGGTCACCGGGGAGCTGTTTTTT.

The genes are TRBV29-1 and TRBJ1-4; TRBD1 might be the D (5 bases). Germline CDR1 and CDR2: SQVTM and ANQGSEA. The CDR3 spans 13 residues. Trimming shortened V by 6 bases and J by 8 bases, and 16 bases separated the two germline ends. The CDR3 nucleotides are TGCAGCGTGAAGGGGCGCACTCTAGAAAAACTGTTTTTT. Its protein product is CSVKGRTLEKLFF.

The chain couples TRBV5-1 to TRBJ1-3; D unresolved. The V gene lost 1 base and the J gene lost 8 bases, with 10 bases spanning the gap. The CDR3 runs to 13 residues. CDR1 and CDR2 from the germline V gene are SGHRS and YFSETQ. The CDR3 bases are TGCGCCAGCAGCTTGAGCTCTAAGGACACCATATATTTT. This encodes CASSLSSKDTIYF. Complete variable domain (other parts from reference TRBV5-1 and TRBJ1-3): KAGVTQTPRYLIKTRGQQVTLSCSPISGHRSVSWYQQTPGQGLQFLFEYFSETQRNKGNFPGRFSGRQFSNSRSEMNVSTLELGDSALYLCASSLSSKDTIYFGEGSWLTVV.

This chain joins TRBV5-1 and TRBJ1-1; D might be TRBD1 (6 bases). V was trimmed by 3 bases and J by 3 bases, leaving 12 bases between them. Germline CDR1 is SGHRS and CDR2 is YFSETQ. This CDR3 has 14 residues. In DNA, the CDR3 is TGCGCCAGCAGCTCGCAGGGGTCCGACACTGAAGCTTTCTTT. Protein: CASSSQGSDTEAFF.